These 32 T cell receptor beta chains were sequenced from one sample in a study of T cells in Graves' hyperthyroidism and ophthalmopathy. The investigators amplified TCR beta CDR3 regions from RNA transcripts. An initial round of RT-PCR targeting the TCR CDR3 relied on the HTBI primer set. MiXCR was run by TCRdb on the multiplex PCR reads, yielding one entry per CDR3 protein. The sample carries approximately 320,000 distinct CDR3 sequences, 16% recorded once. Input material: blood. The receptors derive from a man aged 25 to 40 with Graves' hyperthyroidism.

Points on this clonotype: One junction end disagrees with the germline gene, perhaps due to a read error. The V and J genes are TRBV5-5 and TRBJ1-2, with TRBD1 matching 8 bases. Germline V gene sequence: CDR1 SGHKS, CDR2 YYEKEE (reference sequence). The CDR3 is 14 amino acids. Written as DNA, the CDR3 is TGTGCCAGCAGCAAGGACAGGGATAACCATGGCTACACCTTC. Protein sequence: CASSKDRDNHGYTF.

In its sample, this clonotype was seen a few times. The V gene is TRBV9, the J gene TRBJ2-1; D possibly corresponds to TRBD2 (7 bases). Deletions cut 1 base from V and 10 bases from J, with 21 bases between. CDR1 SGDLS and CDR2 YYNGEE come from the germline V gene. The CDR3 is made up of 16 amino acids. In DNA, the CDR3 is TGTGCCAGCAGCGTACTAGGGGGAGGGCCTCTTGTGGAGCAGTTCTTC. It yields the protein CASSVLGGGPLVEQFF.

This clonotype was counted between two and nine times. The chain is built from TRBV10-3 and TRBJ1-5; 7 bases map to TRBD1. Trimming cost V 2 bases and J 4 bases; bases outside gene matches: 5. This CDR3 contains 15 residues. Germline V gene sequence: CDR1 ENHRY, CDR2 SYGVKD. CDR3: CAISEDRAGNQPQHF. Written as DNA, the CDR3 is TGTGCCATCAGTGAGGACAGGGCTGGGAATCAGCCCCAGCATTTT.

This clonotype was recorded at least ten times. This rearrangement joins TRBV4-2 to TRBJ1-5, with a possible D match to TRBD1 (5 bases). The V and J ends lost 4 bases and 4 bases respectively, with 20 bases between them. The CDR3 is 17 residues long. Germline values: CDR1 LGHNA, CDR2 YNFKEQ. In nucleotides, the CDR3 is TGTGCCAGCAGCCCCCGTGGTGGGGCCGGTCCAAATCAGCCCCAGCATTTT. Residues: CASSPRGGAGPNQPQHF.

The chain has TRBV7-2 and TRBJ2-1; 9 positions agree with TRBD2. The V segment lost 2 bases and the J segment 9 bases; nucleotides outside the gene matches: 8. CDR3 length equals 15 residues. Germline CDR1 and CDR2: SGHTA and FQGNSA. CDR3: CASSLQGGRASEQFF. Written as DNA, the CDR3 is TGTGCCAGCAGCTTACAGGGCGGGAGGGCCAGTGAGCAGTTCTTC.

The CDR3 sequence: CASSLFQMNTEAFF. CDR3 nucleotide sequence: TGTGCCAGCAGCTTATTCCAGATGAACACTGAAGCTTTCTTT. The rearrangement links TRBV11-2 to TRBJ1-1; the D is unclear. Trimming stripped 2 bases from V and 0 bases from J, with 7 bases between. This CDR3 has 14 amino acids. Per germline, CDR1 SGHAT and CDR2 FQNNGV.

This clonotype was seen many times. The CDR3 DNA reads TGTGCCAGCGCACCGGGACAGCAAGAGACCCAGTACTTC. Translation gives CASAPGQQETQYF. The rearrangement joins TRBV28 to TRBJ2-5; 7 bases fit TRBD1. This CDR3 region has 13 residues. Per the germline V gene, CDR1 is MDHEN and CDR2 is SYDVKM. V shed 8 bases and J 2 bases; nucleotides not matched to a gene: 5.

Details on this clonotype: A much larger clone lies one base from this, so it may be a read error. CDR3 protein: CASSLRPGGRNSRANVLTF. The CDR3 DNA sequence: TGCGCCAGCAGCTTGAGGCCAGGGGGCAGGAACTCTAGGGCCAACGTCCTGACTTTC. The chain links TRBV5-1 to TRBJ2-6; 8 nucleotides agree with TRBD1. This CDR3 has 19 amino acids. Germline V CDR1 and CDR2: SGHRS, YFSETQ.

This clonotype came up once. The junction shows a germline mismatch at one end, possibly a read error. CDR3 sequence: CASSLQGGQSQHF. CDR3 bases: TGTGCCAGCAGTTTGCAGGGGGGTCAGTCCCAGCATTTT. V gene TRBV7-3 combines with J gene TRBJ1-5; TRBD1 aligns across 7 bases. Germline lookup yields CDR1 SGHTA and CDR2 FQGTGA. This CDR3 is 13 amino acids long.

This clonotype was counted at least ten times. The V call is TRBV12-3 or TRBV12-4, the J call TRBJ2-5, with D perhaps matching TRBD2 (5 bases). V gave up 6 bases and J gave up 5 bases, with 13 bases separating them. The CDR3 loop spans 13 amino acids. CDR3 amino acids: CASSRPGEETQYF. The CDR3 DNA follows: TGTGCCAGCAGCCGTCCCGGGGAGGAGACCCAGTACTTC.

This clonotype was seen a handful of times. This rearrangement joins TRBV7-2 to TRBJ2-7; D not resolved. CDR1 and CDR2 from the germline V gene are SGHTA and FQGNSA. V was pared by 5 bases and J by 6 bases, with 8 bases between. The CDR3 runs 11 residues. The CDR3 DNA is TGTGCCAGCAGCCCATTTACCGAGCAGTACTTC. This gives the protein CASSPFTEQYF.

This clonotype has a single count. The genes are TRBV20-1 and TRBJ2-5; D is unresolved. This CDR3 comprises 13 residues. Trimming took 6 bases from V and 3 from J, leaving 14 bases between them. The germline CDR1 and CDR2 sequences are DFQATT and SNEGSKA (reference sequence). CDR3 loop: CSATSNPEETQYF. The CDR3 nucleotides read TGCAGTGCCACGTCGAACCCTGAAGAGACCCAGTACTTC.

This clonotype was found many times. The chain has TRBV7-2 and TRBJ2-3, with 7 bases aligning to TRBD1. This CDR3 has 15 residues. CDR1 SGHTA and CDR2 FQGNSA come from the germline V gene. The V and J ends lost 1 base and 3 bases, in that order; junction bases with no gene match: 4. CDR3 amino acids: CASSLVSQGTDTQYF. The CDR3 DNA is TGTGCCAGCAGCTTAGTATCACAGGGGACAGATACGCAGTATTTT.

This chain uses TRBV9 with TRBJ2-2; D not certain. Trimming cost V 0 bases and J 6 bases, with 15 bases left between them. The V gene's germline CDR1 is SGDLS and CDR2 YYNGEE. The CDR3 spans 16 residues. CDR3 sequence (DNA): TGTGCCAGCAGCGTAGCGGCCCTCGGGTTCTCCGGGGAGCTGTTTTTT. Its translation: CASSVAALGFSGELFF.

This clonotype came up many times. This chain uses TRBV6-1 with TRBJ1-5; no firm D call. The CDR3 extends over 14 amino acids. Germline V gives CDR1 MNHNS, CDR2 SASEGT. Trimming removed 10 bases from V and 6 bases from J, with 19 bases in between. The CDR3 region is CATVLGPRAQPQHF. The DNA of the CDR3 is TGTGCCACCGTTCTGGGCCCTCGGGCTCAGCCCCAGCATTTT.

A note on this clonotype: A much larger clone lies a single base off, so this may be a read error. The CDR3 does not end in the conserved phenylalanine or tryptophan, so this is likely a read error. The chain's CDR3 is CASSPREYSYEQYS. CDR3 DNA: TGTGCCAGTTCTCCGCGGGAGTACTCCTACGAGCAGTACTCC. The J gene is TRBJ2-7, the V gene TRBV19; 7 bases match TRBD2. In germline, CDR1 is LNHDA, CDR2 SQIVND (reference sequence). The CDR3 spans 14 residues. After removal of 8 bases from V and 0 bases from J, the junction contained 7 bases not matched to a gene.

V gene TRBV7-6 combines with J gene TRBJ2-3, with D perhaps matching TRBD2 (5 bases). Per germline, CDR1 SGHVS and CDR2 FNYEAQ. This CDR3 has 14 amino acids. V was pared by 2 bases and J by 5 bases, with 11 bases between. In nucleotides, the CDR3 is TGTGCCAGCAGCTTACCGGGAACCCGAGATACGCAGTATTTT. Its protein is CASSLPGTRDTQYF. Supplemented by reference TRBV7-6 and TRBJ2-3, the full variable domain reads GAGVSQSPRYKVTKRGQDVALRCDPISGHVSLYWYRQALGQGPEFLTYFNYEAQQDKSGLPNDRFSAERPEGSISTLTIQRTEQRDSAMYRCASSLPGTRDTQYFGPGTRLTVL.

The gene calls are TRBV2 and TRBJ2-7, with 9 bases lining up with TRBD2. This CDR3 has 14 residues. Germline lookup yields CDR1 SNHLY and CDR2 FYNNEI. The junction had 7 bases not matched to a gene; V was cut back by 4 bases and J by 6 bases. CDR3 protein: CASSALAGLGEQYF. CDR3 coding DNA: TGTGCCAGCAGTGCACTAGCGGGCCTGGGCGAGCAGTACTTC.

This clonotype is medium-sized (0.01 to 0.1%) in the sample. J is TRBJ2-3 and V is TRBV27; 10 bases line up with TRBD2. V lost 4 bases, J lost 10 bases, and 11 bases stayed unmatched. CDR3 size: 15 residues. CDR1 and CDR2 (germline): MNHEY, SMNVEV (reference sequence). The CDR3 coding sequence is TGTGCCAGCAGTTCAGAACTAGCGGGACCGCCCTCGCAGTATTTT. It codes for CASSSELAGPPSQYF.

This clonotype was observed at least ten times. The rearrangement uses TRBV10-2 and TRBJ1-1, with 9 bases matching TRBD1. CDR1 and CDR2 from the germline V gene are WSHSY and SAAADI. This CDR3 is built from 17 residues. Unmatched junction bases numbered 13, after V lost 5 bases and J lost 3 bases. The CDR3: CASSLNRGRGGDTEAFF. CDR3 DNA: TGCGCCAGCAGTTTGAACAGGGGGCGCGGGGGGGACACTGAAGCTTTCTTT.

The rearrangement joins TRBV30 to TRBJ1-2; TRBD1 is a possible D gene (5 bases). Trimming pared 4 bases from V and 3 bases from J, leaving 15 bases between. The germline V gene encodes CDR1 GTSNPN and CDR2 SVGIG (reference sequence). The CDR3 consists of 14 residues. The CDR3 spells CAWTPGLTHYGYTF. The CDR3, as DNA: TGTGCCTGGACCCCGGGACTAACTCACTATGGCTACACCTTC.

Many counts were recorded for this clonotype. The V gene is TRBV12-5, the J gene TRBJ2-1, with 9 bases aligning to TRBD2. There are 19 residues in the CDR3. V lost 0 bases, J lost 8 bases, and 17 bases stayed unmatched. CDR1 is LGHNT and CDR2 is FRNRAP in the germline V gene. The DNA of the CDR3 is TGTGCTAGTGGTTTGGTACTCAGAAAATCGGGAGCGGGAGGCTATGAGCAGTTCTTC. Translated: CASGLVLRKSGAGGYEQFF.

This clonotype has ten or more counts. The rearrangement links TRBV5-1 to TRBJ2-7; 7 bases are a match to TRBD2. From germline, CDR1 is SGHRS and CDR2 YFSETQ. The CDR3 is made up of 16 amino acids. Germline trimming cut 5 bases from V and 2 bases from J; bases unmatched to any gene: 13. CDR3 loop: CASRPAYSGATYEQYF. In DNA, the CDR3 is TGCGCCAGCAGACCGGCCTACAGCGGGGCCACCTACGAGCAGTACTTC. The full variable domain, with the rest looked up from reference TRBV5-1 and TRBJ2-7, is KAGVTQTPRYLIKTRGQQVTLSCSPISGHRSVSWYQQTPGQGLQFLFEYFSETQRNKGNFPGRFSGRQFSNSRSEMNVSTLELGDSALYLCASRPAYSGATYEQYFGPGTRLTVT.

This clonotype was counted a few times. The rearrangement joins TRBV6-1 to TRBJ1-2; 8 bases line up with TRBD1. Looked up from germline, CDR1 is MNHNS and CDR2 is SASEGT. Unmatched junction bases numbered 10, after V lost 5 bases and J lost 8 bases. CDR3 size: 14 residues. The CDR3 loop reads CASSPSESGGGYTF. The DNA of the CDR3 is TGTGCCAGCAGTCCCAGTGAATCAGGGGGCGGCTACACCTTC.

This clonotype was counted many times. The V call is TRBV2, the J call TRBJ2-5; 7 bases are a match to TRBD2. CDR3 length: 13 residues. Germline loops: CDR1 SNHLY, CDR2 FYNNEI. V trimming: 7 bases; J trimming: 4 bases; junction bases outside the gene matches: 6. CDR3 loop: CASTGREGETQYF. In nucleotides, the CDR3 is TGTGCCAGCACTGGCAGGGAGGGAGAGACCCAGTACTTC. Full variable domain (outside the CDR3, taken from reference TRBV2 and TRBJ2-5): EPEVTQTPSHQVTQMGQEVILRCVPISNHLYFYWYRQILGQKVEFLVSFYNNEISEKSEIFDDQFSVERPDGSNFTLKIRSTKLEDSAMYFCASTGREGETQYFGPGTRLLVL.

This clonotype appeared many times. The V and J genes are TRBV20-1 and TRBJ1-2; 7 bases map to TRBD1. Trimming removed 1 base from V and 2 bases from J; junction bases left unmatched: 7. The CDR3 consists of 15 residues. Looked up from germline, CDR1 is DFQATT and CDR2 is SNEGSKA (reference sequence). The DNA of the CDR3 is TGCAGTGCTAGAGTCCAGGGGGGGAGGAACTATGGCTACACCTTC. Translation: CSARVQGGRNYGYTF.

The chain has TRBV19 and TRBJ2-3, with 11 nucleotides matching TRBD1. The V gene end was trimmed by 4 bases and the J gene end by 3 bases; junction bases not matched to a gene: 15. From germline, CDR1 is LNHDA and CDR2 SQIVND (reference sequence). The length of the CDR3 is 19 residues. The chain's CDR3 is CASSTYRPGQGERTDTQYF. CDR3 nucleotide sequence: TGTGCCAGTAGTACCTACCGTCCGGGACAGGGGGAGAGAACAGATACGCAGTATTTT. Using reference TRBV19 and TRBJ2-3 for the parts outside the CDR3, the full variable domain is DGGITQSPKYLFRKEGQNVTLSCEQNLNHDAMYWYRQDPGQGLRLIYYSQIVNDFQKGDIAEGYSVSREKKESFPLTVTSAQKNPTAFYLCASSTYRPGQGERTDTQYFGPGTRLTVL.

This clonotype was seen ten or more times. The rearrangement uses TRBV11-2 and TRBJ2-3; 12 bases fit TRBD1. CDR3 length: 18 amino acids. Germline V lookup: CDR1 SGHAT, CDR2 FQNNGV. J gave up 6 bases and V 9 bases, and 19 bases lay outside the gene matches. The CDR3 region has the DNA TGTGCCAGTGATCGATACGGGACAGGGGGCGCGTACCCGGATACGCAGTATTTT. Its protein is CASDRYGTGGAYPDTQYF.

The chain carries TRBV12-3 or TRBV12-4 and TRBJ1-5; D is uncertain. V was cut by 7 bases and J by 4 bases, with 11 bases left in between. This CDR3 spans 13 amino acids. The CDR3 bases are TGTGCCAGCACTTGGGGAGAAAATCAGCCCCAGCATTTT. Amino acid sequence: CASTWGENQPQHF.

The rearrangement links TRBV9 to TRBJ2-1; D uncertain. The CDR3 totals 13 residues. The germline gives CDR1 SGDLS, CDR2 YYNGEE. Trimming left V 0 bases short and J 5 bases short, with 6 bases between. CDR3 region: CASSVERHNEQFF. For the CDR3, the DNA is TGTGCCAGCAGCGTAGAACGGCACAATGAGCAGTTCTTC.

The J gene is TRBJ2-7, the V gene TRBV6-1, with 9 bases matching TRBD1. CDR3 length equals 15 residues. V lost 2 bases, J lost 6 bases, and 8 bases stayed unmatched. Germline values: CDR1 MNHNS, CDR2 SASEGT. The CDR3 sequence: CASSEQGTGSREQYF. CDR3 bases: TGTGCCAGCAGTGAACAAGGGACAGGGTCCCGCGAGCAGTACTTC.

This clonotype was picked up many times. The chain combines TRBV9 with TRBJ1-2; no clear D. With 0 bases removed from V and 4 bases from J, the gap between germline ends came to 7 bases. The germline V gene encodes CDR1 SGDLS and CDR2 YYNGEE. This CDR3 comprises 13 residues. CDR3 loop: CASSVEWGYGYTF. The CDR3 DNA sequence: TGTGCCAGCAGCGTAGAATGGGGCTATGGCTACACCTTC.